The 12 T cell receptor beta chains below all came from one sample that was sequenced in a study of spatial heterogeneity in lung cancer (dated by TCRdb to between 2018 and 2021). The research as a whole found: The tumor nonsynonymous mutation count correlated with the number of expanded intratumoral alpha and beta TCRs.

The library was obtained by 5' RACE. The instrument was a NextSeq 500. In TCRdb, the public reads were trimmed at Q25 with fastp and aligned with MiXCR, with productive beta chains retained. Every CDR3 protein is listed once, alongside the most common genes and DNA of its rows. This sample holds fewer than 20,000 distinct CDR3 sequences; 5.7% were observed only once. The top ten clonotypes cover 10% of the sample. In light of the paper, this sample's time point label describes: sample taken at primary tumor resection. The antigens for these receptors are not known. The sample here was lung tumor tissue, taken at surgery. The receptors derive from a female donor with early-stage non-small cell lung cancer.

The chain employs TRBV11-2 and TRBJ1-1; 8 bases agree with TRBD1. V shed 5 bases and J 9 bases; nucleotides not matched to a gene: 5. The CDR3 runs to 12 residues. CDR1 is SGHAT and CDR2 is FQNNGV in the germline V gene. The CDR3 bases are TGTGCCAGCAGCATTGGACAGGGCCAAGCTTTCTTT. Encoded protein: CASSIGQGQAFF.

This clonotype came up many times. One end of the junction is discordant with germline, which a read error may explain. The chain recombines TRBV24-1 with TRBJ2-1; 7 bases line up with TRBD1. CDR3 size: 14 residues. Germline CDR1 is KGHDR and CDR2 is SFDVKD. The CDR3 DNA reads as TGTGCCACCAGTGACCTAGAACAGGGGAACAAGCAATTCTTC. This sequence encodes CATSDLEQGNKQFF.

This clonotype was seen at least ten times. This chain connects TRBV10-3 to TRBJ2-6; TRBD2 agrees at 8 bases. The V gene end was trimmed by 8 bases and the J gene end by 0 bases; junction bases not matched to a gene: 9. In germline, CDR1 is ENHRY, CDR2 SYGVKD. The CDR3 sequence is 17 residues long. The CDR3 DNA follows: TGTGCCATCTGCCCCGGGGGGGGTGTCTCTGGGGCCAACGTCCTGACTTTC. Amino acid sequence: CAICPGGGVSGANVLTF.

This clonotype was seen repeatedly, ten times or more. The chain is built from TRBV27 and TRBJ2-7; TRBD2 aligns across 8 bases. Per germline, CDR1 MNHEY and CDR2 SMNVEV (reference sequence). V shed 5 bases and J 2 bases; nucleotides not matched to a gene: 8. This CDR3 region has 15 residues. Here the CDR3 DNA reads TGTGCCAGCAGTAAGGGACTAGTAAAACCCTACGAGCAGTACTTC. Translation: CASSKGLVKPYEQYF.

The chain's CDR3 is CASSLLSRSSWTLHF. CDR3 sequence (DNA): TGTGCCAGCAGTTTATTGTCCAGGAGTAGTTGGACCCTCCACTTT. The chain uses TRBV27 and TRBJ1-6; D uncertain. The germline CDR1 and CDR2 sequences are MNHEY and SMNVEV (reference sequence). Trimming took 1 base from V and 14 from J, leaving 18 bases between them. The CDR3 length is 15 residues.

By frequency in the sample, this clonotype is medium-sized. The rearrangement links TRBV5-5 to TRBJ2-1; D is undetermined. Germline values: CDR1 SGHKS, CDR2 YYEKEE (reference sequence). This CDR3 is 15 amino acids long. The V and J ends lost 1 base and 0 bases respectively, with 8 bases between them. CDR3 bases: TGTGCCAGCAGCTTGCTTGGATACTCCTACAATGAGCAGTTCTTC. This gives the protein CASSLLGYSYNEQFF.

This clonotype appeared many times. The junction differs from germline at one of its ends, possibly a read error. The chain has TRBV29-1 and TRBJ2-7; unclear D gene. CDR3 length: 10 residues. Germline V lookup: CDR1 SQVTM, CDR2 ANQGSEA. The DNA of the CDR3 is TGCAGCGCCTTGACTTACCTTTATTCCTTC. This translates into CSALTYLYSF.

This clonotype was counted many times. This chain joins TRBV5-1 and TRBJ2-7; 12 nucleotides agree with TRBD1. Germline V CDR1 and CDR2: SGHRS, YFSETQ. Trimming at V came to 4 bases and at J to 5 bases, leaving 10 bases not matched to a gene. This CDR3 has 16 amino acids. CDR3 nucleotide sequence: TGCGCCAGCAGCAGGTCGGGACAGGGGGCGACGAACGAGCAGTACTTC. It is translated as CASSRSGQGATNEQYF.

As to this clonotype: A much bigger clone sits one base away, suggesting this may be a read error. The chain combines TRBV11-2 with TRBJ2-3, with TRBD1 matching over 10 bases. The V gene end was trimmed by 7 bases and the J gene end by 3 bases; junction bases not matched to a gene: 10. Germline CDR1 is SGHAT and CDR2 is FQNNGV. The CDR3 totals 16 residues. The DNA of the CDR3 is TGTGCCAGCAACCCTCGGCCGGACAGGGGGACAGATACGCAGTATTTT. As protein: CASNPRPDRGTDTQYF.

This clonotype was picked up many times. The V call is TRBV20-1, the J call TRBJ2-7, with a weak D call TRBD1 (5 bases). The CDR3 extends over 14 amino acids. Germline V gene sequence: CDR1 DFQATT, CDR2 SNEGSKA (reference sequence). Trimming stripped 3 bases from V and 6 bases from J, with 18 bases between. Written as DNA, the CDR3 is TGCAGTGCTAGGGGGCCTTCTGCTGTCCTCGAGCAGTACTTC. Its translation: CSARGPSAVLEQYF.

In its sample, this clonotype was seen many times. CDR3 residues: CASSQPGLAGLRGYF. The DNA of the CDR3 is TGTGCCAGCAGCCAGCCGGGACTAGCGGGACTTAGGGGGTACTTC. The gene calls are TRBV7-8 and TRBJ2-7; TRBD2 aligns across 13 bases. V lost 5 bases to trimming and J lost 12 bases; unmatched junction nucleotides: 13. Germline loops: CDR1 SGHVS, CDR2 FQNEAQ. The CDR3 is made up of 15 amino acids.

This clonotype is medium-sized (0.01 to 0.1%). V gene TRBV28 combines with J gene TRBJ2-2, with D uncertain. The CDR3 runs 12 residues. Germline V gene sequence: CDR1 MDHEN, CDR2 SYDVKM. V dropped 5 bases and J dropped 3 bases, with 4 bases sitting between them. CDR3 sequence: CASSRDTGELFF. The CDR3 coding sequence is TGTGCCAGCAGTCGGGACACCGGGGAGCTGTTTTTT.